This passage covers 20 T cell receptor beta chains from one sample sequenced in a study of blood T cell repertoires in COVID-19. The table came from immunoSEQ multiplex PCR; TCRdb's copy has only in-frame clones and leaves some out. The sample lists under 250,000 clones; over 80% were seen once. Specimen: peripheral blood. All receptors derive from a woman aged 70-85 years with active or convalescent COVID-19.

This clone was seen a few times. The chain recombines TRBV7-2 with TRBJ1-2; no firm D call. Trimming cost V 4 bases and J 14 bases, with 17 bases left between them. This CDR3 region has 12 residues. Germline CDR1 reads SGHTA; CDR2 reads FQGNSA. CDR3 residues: CASSSSSLSLTF. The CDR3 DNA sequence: TGTGCCAGCAGCTCCTCTTCCCTATCGCTGACCTTC.

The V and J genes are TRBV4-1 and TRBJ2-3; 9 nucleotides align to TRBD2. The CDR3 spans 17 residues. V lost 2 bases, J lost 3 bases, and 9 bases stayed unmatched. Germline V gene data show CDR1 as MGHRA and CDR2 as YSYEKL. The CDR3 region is CASSQSKELAGTDTQYF. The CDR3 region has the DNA TGCGCCAGCAGCCAATCAAAGGAGCTAGCGGGGACAGATACGCAGTATTTT.

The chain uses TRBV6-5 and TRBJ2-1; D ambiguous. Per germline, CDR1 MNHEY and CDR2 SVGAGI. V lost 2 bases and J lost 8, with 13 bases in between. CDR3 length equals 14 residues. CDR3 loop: CASSYKAQGDEQFF. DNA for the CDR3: TGTGCCAGCAGTTACAAAGCCCAAGGAGATGAGCAGTTCTTC.

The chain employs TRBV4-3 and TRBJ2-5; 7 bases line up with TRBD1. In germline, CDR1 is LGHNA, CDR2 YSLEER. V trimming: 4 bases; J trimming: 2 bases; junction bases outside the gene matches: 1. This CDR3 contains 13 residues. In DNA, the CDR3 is TGCGCCAGCAGCCGGGACAGACAAGAGACCCAGTACTTC. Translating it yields CASSRDRQETQYF.

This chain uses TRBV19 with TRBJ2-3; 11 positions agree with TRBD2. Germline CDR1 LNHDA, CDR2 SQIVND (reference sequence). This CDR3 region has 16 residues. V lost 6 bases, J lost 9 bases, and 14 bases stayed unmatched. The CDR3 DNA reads TGTGCCAGTAGGGATTCTAGCGGGGGGCGTCGGGGGACGCAGTATTTT. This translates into CASRDSSGGRRGTQYF.

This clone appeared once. The CDR3 DNA is TGCGCCAGCAGCTCCGGGACTAGCCCTACTACCCCAGAGACCCAGTACTTC. It codes for CASSSGTSPTTPETQYF. The chain has TRBV5-1 and TRBJ2-5, with 9 nucleotides matching TRBD2. The CDR3 loop spans 17 amino acids. Losses at the gene ends were 3 bases for V and 4 bases for J; bases not matched to a gene: 13. Germline values: CDR1 SGHRS, CDR2 YFSETQ.

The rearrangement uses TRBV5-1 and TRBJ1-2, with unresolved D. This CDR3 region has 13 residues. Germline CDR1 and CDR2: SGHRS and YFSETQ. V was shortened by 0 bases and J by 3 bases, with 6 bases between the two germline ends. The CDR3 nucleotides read TGCGCCAGCAGCTTGGGGTCAGACTATGGCTACACCTTC. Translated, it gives CASSLGSDYGYTF.

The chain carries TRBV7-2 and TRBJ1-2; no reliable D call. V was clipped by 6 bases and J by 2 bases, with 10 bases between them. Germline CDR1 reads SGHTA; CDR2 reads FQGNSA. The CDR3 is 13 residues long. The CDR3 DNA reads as TGTGCCAGCAGTACAGACCGGAACTATGGCTACACCTTC. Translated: CASSTDRNYGYTF.

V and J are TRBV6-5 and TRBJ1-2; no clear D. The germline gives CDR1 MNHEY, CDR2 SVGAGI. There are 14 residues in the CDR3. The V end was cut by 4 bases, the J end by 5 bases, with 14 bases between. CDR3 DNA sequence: TGTGCCAGCAGTTCCGGGCCCGGGGTGTATGGCTACACCTTC. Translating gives CASSSGPGVYGYTF.

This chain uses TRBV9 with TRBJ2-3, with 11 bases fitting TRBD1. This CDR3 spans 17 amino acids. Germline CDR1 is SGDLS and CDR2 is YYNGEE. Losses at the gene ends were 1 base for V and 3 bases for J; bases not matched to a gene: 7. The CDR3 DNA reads TGTGCCAGCAGCGTATCCTGGACAGGGGGCACGACAGATACGCAGTATTTT. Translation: CASSVSWTGGTTDTQYF.

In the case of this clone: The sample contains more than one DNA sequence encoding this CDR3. This chain's CDR3 is CASSYSGGYQPQHF. The CDR3 nucleotides read TGTGCCAGCAGTTACAGTGGGGGCTATCAGCCCCAGCATTTT. The J gene is TRBJ1-5, the V gene TRBV6-5, with D possibly matching TRBD1 (6 bases). The germline V gene encodes CDR1 MNHEY and CDR2 SVGAGI. The CDR3 is 14 amino acids. The V gene lost 2 bases and the J gene lost 5 bases, with 10 bases spanning the gap.

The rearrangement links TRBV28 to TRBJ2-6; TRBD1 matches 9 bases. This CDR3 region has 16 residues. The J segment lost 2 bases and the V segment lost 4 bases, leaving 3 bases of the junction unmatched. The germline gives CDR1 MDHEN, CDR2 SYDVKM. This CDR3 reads CASSWDRETGANVLTF. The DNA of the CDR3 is TGTGCCAGCAGTTGGGACAGGGAAACTGGGGCCAACGTCCTGACTTTC.

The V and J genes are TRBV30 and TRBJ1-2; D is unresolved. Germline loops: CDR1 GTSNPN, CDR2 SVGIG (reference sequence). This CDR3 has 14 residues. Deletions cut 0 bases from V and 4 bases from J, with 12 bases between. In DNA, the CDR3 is TGTGCCTGGAGTGTACCCACAAACCCCTATGGCTACACCTTC. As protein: CAWSVPTNPYGYTF.

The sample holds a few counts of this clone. The DNA for the CDR3 is TGTGCCAGTAGTATATTTTTTAGGAGGGTCTATGGCTACACCTTC. Translation: CASSIFFRRVYGYTF. This sequence joins TRBV19 and TRBJ1-2; no clear D. Trimming removed 2 bases from V and 4 bases from J, with 14 bases in between. Per the germline V gene, CDR1 is LNHDA and CDR2 is SQIVND (reference sequence). The CDR3 has 15 residues.

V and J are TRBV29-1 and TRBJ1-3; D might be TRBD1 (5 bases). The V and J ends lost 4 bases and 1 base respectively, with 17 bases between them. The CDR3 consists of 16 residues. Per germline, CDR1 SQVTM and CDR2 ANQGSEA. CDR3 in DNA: TGCAGCGTTGTGGTAGGCAGGGTAAATTCTGGAAACACCATATATTTT. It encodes CSVVVGRVNSGNTIYF.

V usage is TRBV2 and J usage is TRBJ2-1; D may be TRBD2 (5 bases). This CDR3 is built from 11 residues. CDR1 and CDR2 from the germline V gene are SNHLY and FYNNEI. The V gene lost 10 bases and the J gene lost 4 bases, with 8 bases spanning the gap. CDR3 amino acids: CANTRYNEQFF. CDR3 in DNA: TGTGCCAACACTAGATACAATGAGCAGTTCTTC.

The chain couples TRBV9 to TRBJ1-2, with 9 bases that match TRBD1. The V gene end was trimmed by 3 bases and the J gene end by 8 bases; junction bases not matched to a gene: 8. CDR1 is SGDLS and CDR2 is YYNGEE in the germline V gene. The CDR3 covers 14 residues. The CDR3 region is CASSGSGQGAGYTF. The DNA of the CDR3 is TGTGCCAGCAGCGGTTCGGGACAGGGCGCCGGCTACACCTTC. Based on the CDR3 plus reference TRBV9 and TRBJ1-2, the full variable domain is DSGVTQTPKHLITATGQRVTLRCSPRSGDLSVYWYQQSLDQGLQFLIQYYNGEERAKGNILERFSAQQFPDLHSELNLSSLELGDSALYFCASSGSGQGAGYTFGSGTRLTVV.

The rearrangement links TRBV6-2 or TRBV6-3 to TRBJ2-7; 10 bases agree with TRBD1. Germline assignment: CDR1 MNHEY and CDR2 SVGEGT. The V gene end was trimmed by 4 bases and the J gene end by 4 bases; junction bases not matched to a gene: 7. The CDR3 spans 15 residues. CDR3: CASSSRDRGLYEQYF. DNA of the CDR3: TGTGCCAGCAGTTCCCGGGACAGGGGTTTGTACGAGCAGTACTTC.

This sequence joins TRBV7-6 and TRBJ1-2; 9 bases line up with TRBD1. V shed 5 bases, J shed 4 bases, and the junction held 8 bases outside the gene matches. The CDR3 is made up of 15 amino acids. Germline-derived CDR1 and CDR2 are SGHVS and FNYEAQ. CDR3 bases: TGTGCCAGCAGCCGTACGACAGGGGGAGGCTATGGCTACACCTTC. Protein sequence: CASSRTTGGGYGYTF.

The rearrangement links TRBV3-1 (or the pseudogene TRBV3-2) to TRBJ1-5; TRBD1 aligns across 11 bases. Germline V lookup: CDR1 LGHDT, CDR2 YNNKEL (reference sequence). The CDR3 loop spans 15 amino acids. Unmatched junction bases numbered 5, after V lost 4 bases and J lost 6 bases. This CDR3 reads CASSLGTGGSQPQHF. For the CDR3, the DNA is TGTGCCAGCAGCCTGGGGACAGGGGGAAGTCAGCCCCAGCATTTT.